These 16 T cell receptor beta chains share one sample of origin, sequenced in a study of blood T cell repertoires in COVID-19. Clones were sequenced by immunoSEQ multiplex PCR, and TCRdb holds only the in-frame ones, with some missing. The sample lists about 87,000 clones; around four fifths were seen once. Sequencing was performed on peripheral blood. All receptors derive from a woman in her 70s with acute or convalescent COVID-19.

The gene calls are TRBV10-1 and TRBJ1-2; D is possibly TRBD1 (5 bases). Germline CDR1 reads WNHNN; CDR2 reads SYGVQD (reference sequence). V was shortened by 4 bases and J by 4 bases, with 19 bases between the two germline ends. The CDR3 loop spans 16 amino acids. The CDR3 DNA follows: TGCGCCAGCAGTGCCCCACCGGGACGGCGGGGCTATGGCTACACCTTC. Its translation is CASSAPPGRRGYGYTF.

The V and J genes are TRBV24-1 and TRBJ2-2; no firm D call. This CDR3 contains 14 residues. With 4 bases removed from V and 6 bases from J, the gap between germline ends came to 11 bases. Germline V gene lookup returns CDR1 KGHDR and CDR2 SFDVKD. Here the CDR3 DNA reads TGTGCCACCAGTGACCCGAACGAGGCCGGGGAGCTGTTTTTT. Residues: CATSDPNEAGELFF.

The chain employs TRBV10-3 and TRBJ2-2; 7 bases are a match to TRBD2. This CDR3 contains 16 residues. Germline V gene sequence: CDR1 ENHRY, CDR2 SYGVKD. V shed 4 bases, J shed 2 bases, and the junction held 7 bases outside the gene matches. The CDR3 region is CAISASGGGNTGELFF. The DNA of the CDR3 is TGTGCCATCAGTGCCTCCGGCGGGGGAAACACCGGGGAGCTGTTTTTT.

The CDR3 here is CASSLMGTESYEQYF. As DNA, the CDR3 is TGCGCCAGCAGCTTGATGGGGACAGAGAGCTACGAGCAGTACTTC. The V call is TRBV5-1, the J call TRBJ2-7, with 7 bases aligning to TRBD1. In germline, CDR1 is SGHRS, CDR2 YFSETQ. The CDR3 contains 15 residues. J was trimmed by 3 bases and V by 1 base; bases with no gene match: 7.

The V call is TRBV28, the J call TRBJ2-1; 9 bases are shared with TRBD2. Germline values: CDR1 MDHEN, CDR2 SYDVKM. The CDR3 has 13 residues. V dropped 6 bases and J dropped 8; count of bases not matched to a gene: 5. The CDR3 is CASRDSGGDEQFF. The CDR3 nucleotides are TGTGCCAGCAGGGATAGCGGGGGCGATGAGCAGTTCTTC.

This sequence joins TRBV30 and TRBJ1-5, with D possibly TRBD1 on 6 matching bases. Germline assignment: CDR1 GTSNPN and CDR2 SVGIG (reference sequence). The CDR3 spans 14 residues. Deletions cut 2 bases from V and 4 bases from J, with 12 bases between. This CDR3 is CAWSSLRGNQPQHF. The CDR3 DNA reads TGTGCCTGGAGTAGTTTAAGGGGGAATCAGCCCCAGCATTTT.

The chain has TRBV12-5 and TRBJ2-5, with D perhaps matching TRBD1 (6 bases). The V end lost 2 bases, the J end lost 3 bases, and 13 bases lay between the germline ends. The CDR3 has 15 amino acids. Germline CDR1 reads LGHNT; CDR2 reads FRNRAP. CDR3 loop: CASGLSGAREETQYF. The CDR3, as DNA: TGTGCTAGTGGTTTGTCAGGGGCGAGGGAAGAGACCCAGTACTTC.

V and J are TRBV7-9 and TRBJ2-3; D is perhaps TRBD2 (6 bases). Germline V lookup: CDR1 SEHNR, CDR2 FQNEAQ (reference sequence). CDR3 length equals 17 residues. The V end lost 4 bases, the J end lost 1 base, and 18 bases lay between the germline ends. The CDR3 sequence is CASSYTFGGVGTDTQYF. In nucleotides, the CDR3 is TGTGCCAGCAGCTATACGTTCGGAGGGGTCGGCACAGATACGCAGTATTTT.

The chain joins TRBV11-2 to TRBJ1-6; no reliable D call. In germline, CDR1 is SGHAT, CDR2 FQNNGV. The CDR3 consists of 16 residues. Trimming stripped 5 bases from V and 10 bases from J, with 21 bases between. The CDR3 loop reads CASSVLFSALASPLHF. In DNA form, the CDR3 reads TGTGCCAGCAGCGTACTATTCTCCGCGTTGGCGTCACCCCTCCACTTT.

The chain uses TRBV30 and TRBJ1-1, with D perhaps TRBD1 (5 bases). Germline V CDR1 and CDR2: GTSNPN, SVGIG (reference sequence). This CDR3 has 15 residues. V was cut by 3 bases and J by 1 base, with 15 bases left in between. The CDR3 sequence is CAWSMSGRGNTEAFF. The CDR3 DNA reads TGTGCCTGGAGCATGTCGGGGAGGGGGAACACTGAAGCTTTCTTT.

J is TRBJ2-1 and V is TRBV10-2; maybe TRBD2 (6 bases). Germline-derived CDR1 and CDR2 are WSHSY and SAAADI. Trimming stripped 6 bases from V and 10 bases from J, with 16 bases between. The CDR3 is 13 amino acids. The CDR3 is CASSQEGLGEQFF. The CDR3, as DNA: TGCGCCAGCAGCCAGGAGGGGCTCGGGGAGCAGTTCTTC.

V gene TRBV7-2 combines with J gene TRBJ1-1; possibly TRBD1 for D (6 bases). CDR1 is SGHTA, CDR2 FQGNSA, per germline. V was pared by 5 bases and J by 5 bases, with 12 bases between. The CDR3 contains 13 residues. CDR3 residues: CASSKTGETEAFF. CDR3 nucleotide sequence: TGTGCCAGCAGCAAGACAGGTGAGACTGAAGCTTTCTTT.

This chain links TRBV7-8 with TRBJ2-6; D is unclear. CDR1 is SGHVS and CDR2 is FQNEAQ in the germline V gene. V gave up 7 bases and J gave up 7 bases, with 14 bases separating them. The CDR3 has 14 amino acids. The CDR3 DNA follows: TGTGCCAGCACCCAGTCGCCCACCGCCAACGTCCTGACTTTC. Residues: CASTQSPTANVLTF. Looking up the rest from reference TRBV7-8 and TRBJ2-6 gives the full variable domain: GAGVSQSPRYKVAKRGQDVALRCDPISGHVSLFWYQQALGQGPEFLTYFQNEAQLDKSGLPSDRFFAERPEGSVSTLKIQRTQQEDSAVYLCASTQSPTANVLTFGAGSRLTVL.

The genes are TRBV2 and TRBJ1-2; 9 bases match TRBD1. The CDR3 totals 14 residues. Germline V gives CDR1 SNHLY, CDR2 FYNNEI. The J segment lost 4 bases and the V segment lost 6 bases, leaving 6 bases of the junction unmatched. CDR3: CASSDRGKFYGYTF. The CDR3 bases are TGTGCCAGCAGCGACAGGGGGAAATTCTATGGCTACACCTTC.

This chain joins TRBV7-8 and TRBJ2-2, with 9 bases aligning to TRBD1. This CDR3 is 15 amino acids long. From germline, CDR1 is SGHVS and CDR2 FQNEAQ. V lost 5 bases and J lost 7; bases outside the gene matches: 8. This CDR3 is CASSPDRGTVGELFF. CDR3 coding DNA: TGTGCCAGCAGCCCCGACAGGGGGACGGTCGGGGAGCTGTTTTTT.

This chain joins TRBV11-3 and TRBJ1-1; TRBD1 matches 8 bases. J was trimmed by 5 bases and V by 5 bases; bases with no gene match: 4. Germline values: CDR1 SGHNT, CDR2 YENEEA. The CDR3 is 13 amino acids. CDR3 DNA: TGTGCCAGCAGCCGACAGGGGACAACTGAAGCTTTCTTT. This codes for CASSRQGTTEAFF.